A single sample gave rise to the 7 T cell receptor beta chains below, sequenced in a study of T cell responses to AZD1222 COVID-19 vaccine. Using immunoSEQ multiplex PCR, the repertoire was profiled, and TCRdb retains in-frame clones only, with some absent. The sample lists 120,000 or so clones, roughly 91% occurring once. The sample was peripheral blood, taken on day 0 of MenACWY control vaccination. Receptors were obtained from an adult in good health.

This sequence joins TRBV5-4 and TRBJ2-1; 7 bases map to TRBD2. The CDR3 is 13 residues long. In germline, CDR1 is SGHNT, CDR2 YYREEE (reference sequence). After removal of 6 bases from V and 7 bases from J, the junction contained 7 bases not matched to a gene. The CDR3 protein is CASKVGGRNEQFF. CDR3 DNA: TGTGCCAGCAAGGTTGGCGGGAGAAATGAGCAGTTCTTC. Complete variable domain (other parts from reference TRBV5-4 and TRBJ2-1): ETGVTQSPTHLIKTRGQQVTLRCSSQSGHNTVSWYQQALGQGPQFIFQYYREEENGRGNFPPRFSGLQFPNYSSELNVNALELDDSALYLCASKVGGRNEQFFGPGTRLTVL.

CDR3 protein: CASSQGFREKLFF. Here the CDR3 DNA reads TGTGCCAGCAGCCAAGGGTTTCGGGAAAAACTGTTTTTT. The chain uses TRBV14 and TRBJ1-4; D is undetermined. This CDR3 is 13 amino acids long. With 1 base removed from V and 8 bases from J, the gap between germline ends came to 8 bases. Germline V CDR1 and CDR2: SGHDN, FVKESK. Variable domain in full (rest from reference TRBV14 and TRBJ1-4): EAGVTQFPSHSVIEKGQTVTLRCDPISGHDNLYWYRRVMGKEIKFLLHFVKESKQDESGMPNNRFLAERTGGTYSTLKVQPAELEDSGVYFCASSQGFREKLFFGSGTQLSVL.

V gene TRBV28 combines with J gene TRBJ2-7, with D perhaps being TRBD1 or TRBD2 (5 bases each). This CDR3 comprises 15 residues. With 5 bases removed from V and 3 bases from J, the gap between germline ends came to 17 bases. The germline V gene encodes CDR1 MDHEN and CDR2 SYDVKM. CDR3 protein: CASSPRDGVFYEQYF. The CDR3 DNA reads TGTGCCAGCAGTCCCCGGGACGGAGTCTTCTACGAGCAGTACTTC.

The rearrangement links TRBV29-1 to TRBJ1-1, with 7 bases lining up with TRBD1. Trimming cost V 3 bases and J 0 bases; bases outside gene matches: 7. The CDR3 contains 15 residues. Germline V gives CDR1 SQVTM, CDR2 ANQGSEA. The CDR3 here is CSVDADRPMNTEAFF. The CDR3 DNA reads as TGCAGCGTTGACGCGGACAGGCCGATGAACACTGAAGCTTTCTTT. The variable domain in full, completed from reference TRBV29-1 and TRBJ1-1, reads SAVISQKPSRDICQRGTSLTIQCQVDSQVTMMFWYRQQPGQSLTLIATANQGSEATYESGFVIDKFPISRPNLTFSTLTVSNMSPEDSSIYLCSVDADRPMNTEAFFGQGTRLTVV.

The chain links TRBV6-4 to TRBJ1-5; no firm D call. Trimming took off 5 bases at V and 5 bases at J, with 10 bases between the two ends. The germline CDR1 and CDR2 sequences are MRHNA and SNTAGT. The length of the CDR3 is 13 residues. The CDR3 DNA sequence: TGTGCCAGCAGTTTAACAGAGCATCAGCCCCAGCATTTT. Translating gives CASSLTEHQPQHF.

This rearrangement joins TRBV18 to TRBJ1-2; TRBD1 might be the D (5 bases). V was pared by 2 bases and J by 4 bases, with 11 bases between. This CDR3 has 14 amino acids. Germline CDR1 KGHSH, CDR2 LQKENI. CDR3 DNA: TGTGCCAGCTCACCAAAACAGGAGTTCTATGGCTACACCTTC. This gives the protein CASSPKQEFYGYTF.

This chain connects TRBV30 to TRBJ1-3; D call uncertain. The CDR3 consists of 15 residues. Between the trimmed V and J ends, which lost 2 bases and 4 bases, there was a span of 15 bases. Germline CDR1 is GTSNPN and CDR2 is SVGIG (reference sequence). In DNA form, the CDR3 reads TGTGCCTGGAGTAAACGTGGGAGGACCGGAAACACCATATATTTT. Translation gives CAWSKRGRTGNTIYF.